This record concerns one T cell receptor (beta chain) sequence. The sample originates from a study of blood T cell repertoires in COVID-19. TCRdb's copy holds only in-frame clones and misses some; the assay was immunoSEQ multiplex PCR. The data show under 200,000 clones, over 75% seen once. The TCR sequence derives from a man between 70 and 80 years old with active or convalescent COVID-19. Sequencing used peripheral blood.

CDR3 nucleotides: TGTGCCATCAGTGAGCCAGCGGGAGGGCCGGGGACCCAGTACTTC. It encodes CAISEPAGGPGTQYF. The V gene is TRBV10-3, the J gene TRBJ2-5; the match to TRBD2 covers 10 bases. This CDR3 region has 15 residues. Germline V gene data show CDR1 as ENHRY and CDR2 as SYGVKD. V lost 2 bases to trimming and J lost 7 bases; unmatched junction nucleotides: 7.